This entry lists 12 T cell receptor beta chains sequenced from one sample in a study of radiotherapy plus CTLA-4 blockade in lung cancer. Sequenced by immunoSEQ multiplex PCR; TCRdb stores in-frame clones only, minus some. The repertoire holds 65,000 to 85,000 clones, with roughly three quarters as singletons. The sample was peripheral blood, taken from a patient treated with radiotherapy plus ipilimumab. These TCRs come from a human donor with non-small cell lung cancer whose response to radiotherapy plus ipilimumab could not be evaluated. Some clones in this sample may be carry-over from other donors' samples.

This chain uses TRBV11-2 with TRBJ1-4, with 9 positions matching TRBD1. This CDR3 contains 14 residues. V trimming: 5 bases; J trimming: 10 bases; junction bases outside the gene matches: 8. CDR1 is SGHAT, CDR2 FQNNGV, per germline. This CDR3 is CASSLDRGRGKLFF. The CDR3 region has the DNA TGTGCCAGCAGCCTGGACAGGGGTCGGGGAAAACTGTTTTTT.

This chain uses TRBV12-5 with TRBJ1-5; D perhaps matches TRBD1 (6 bases). V was trimmed by 3 bases and J by 5 bases, leaving 8 bases between them. CDR1 LGHNT and CDR2 FRNRAP come from the germline V gene. The CDR3 contains 13 residues. The CDR3, as DNA: TGTGCTAGTGGTTTACCAGGGGATCAGCCCCAGCATTTT. As protein: CASGLPGDQPQHF. The full variable domain, completed using reference TRBV12-5 and TRBJ1-5, is DARVTQTPRHKVTEMGQEVTMRCQPILGHNTVFWYRQTMMQGLELLAYFRNRAPLDDSGMPKDRFSAEMPDATLATLKIQPSEPRDSAVYFCASGLPGDQPQHFGDGTRLSIL.

This clone has only one observation. The genes are TRBV6-5 and TRBJ1-5, with 8 bases fitting TRBD1. CDR3 length: 15 amino acids. The J segment lost 7 bases and the V segment lost 4 bases, leaving 9 bases of the junction unmatched. The V gene's germline CDR1 is MNHEY and CDR2 SVGAGI. CDR3 bases: TGTGCCAGCAGTTCGTCAGGGGGCGCGAACCAGCCCCAGCATTTT. Encoded protein: CASSSSGGANQPQHF.

This clone occurred a few times. The CDR3 sequence is CASNPGGRYNTEAFF. CDR3 nucleotide sequence: TGTGCCAGCAACCCCGGGGGACGGTACAACACTGAAGCTTTCTTT. V is TRBV5-4 and J is TRBJ1-1; the D gene is possibly TRBD1 (5 bases). Trimming removed 6 bases at V and 2 bases at J, with 17 bases between. The germline V gene encodes CDR1 SGHNT and CDR2 YYREEE (reference sequence). The CDR3 extends over 15 amino acids.

This clone was detected only a few times. The chain is built from TRBV25-1 and TRBJ2-5; D remains unclear. This CDR3 spans 15 amino acids. The V gene's germline CDR1 is MGHDK and CDR2 SYGVNS. The V end lost 1 base, the J end lost 5 bases, and 14 bases lay between the germline ends. CDR3 residues: CASSEWLSLVETQYF. The DNA for the CDR3 is TGTGCCAGCAGTGAATGGCTGTCCTTGGTCGAGACCCAGTACTTC.

The chain's CDR3 is CASSDDRDLVQYF. CDR3 nucleotide sequence: TGTGCCAGCAGTGATGACAGGGATCTTGTGCAGTACTTC. The rearrangement uses TRBV2 and TRBJ2-7; TRBD1 agrees at 7 bases. The CDR3 covers 13 residues. The germline CDR1 and CDR2 sequences are SNHLY and FYNNEI. V lost 3 bases and J lost 9; bases outside the gene matches: 8.

The chain recombines TRBV7-2 with TRBJ2-7; TRBD2 matches 16 bases. Germline V CDR1 and CDR2: SGHTA, FQGNSA. The CDR3 has 16 residues. Trimming cost V 5 bases and J 4 bases; bases outside gene matches: 5. CDR3 amino acids: CASSGTSGGAAYEQYF. In nucleotides, the CDR3 is TGTGCCAGCAGCGGGACTAGCGGGGGGGCCGCTTACGAGCAGTACTTC.

This clone was found once. V and J are TRBV5-4 and TRBJ1-2; D not resolved. Germline loops: CDR1 SGHNT, CDR2 YYREEE (reference sequence). The CDR3 extends over 13 amino acids. The V end lost 4 bases, the J end lost 8 bases, and 15 bases lay between the germline ends. CDR3 sequence: CASSAGVDGGYTF. The CDR3 nucleotides are TGTGCCAGCAGCGCCGGAGTAGATGGCGGCTACACCTTC.

The chain employs TRBV28 and TRBJ2-3, with 7 bases that match TRBD1. In germline, CDR1 is MDHEN, CDR2 SYDVKM. The CDR3 runs to 15 residues. The V segment lost 5 bases and the J segment 4 bases; nucleotides outside the gene matches: 9. The CDR3 DNA reads as TGTGCCAGCAGTCCATGGGGCAGGGGGTCAGATACGCAGTATTTT. Translation: CASSPWGRGSDTQYF.

The CDR3 DNA reads as TGTGCCAGCCTAGGCAGGGGAGAGACCCAGTACTTC. Translating it yields CASLGRGETQYF. V and J are TRBV19 and TRBJ2-5, with a tentative D call TRBD1 (6 bases). The ends were cut back, 9 bases at V and 4 bases at J, with 12 bases in the middle. This CDR3 region has 12 residues. Germline CDR1 and CDR2: LNHDA and SQIVND (reference sequence).

This clone was counted at least ten times. The chain has TRBV6-6 and TRBJ1-5; 7 nucleotides agree with TRBD1. Germline V gene data show CDR1 as MNHNY and CDR2 as SVGAGI (reference sequence). The trim removed 6 bases at V and 2 bases at J, leaving 4 bases unmatched. The CDR3 totals 14 residues. CDR3 bases: TGTGCCAGCAGGCAGGGGGTTGGCAATCAGCCCCAGCATTTT. Its protein is CASRQGVGNQPQHF.

The gene calls are TRBV6-5 and TRBJ1-2; D call uncertain. The germline gives CDR1 MNHEY, CDR2 SVGAGI. Between the trimmed V and J ends, which lost 0 bases and 7 bases, there was a span of 12 bases. The CDR3 has 14 amino acids. The CDR3 DNA is TGTGCCAGCAGTTACTCTGGCCGAGGACTTGGCTACACCTTC. This encodes CASSYSGRGLGYTF.